This T cell receptor beta chain derives from a study of cytomegalovirus exposure and HLA in healthy donors. Per the germline V gene, CDR1 is SGDLS and CDR2 is YYNGEE. J was trimmed by 7 bases and V by 0 bases; bases with no gene match: 3. The CDR3 covers 14 residues. Broader study findings: In a later analysis, at a false discovery rate of 0.05, 15,000 to 20,000 TCR beta sequences were associated with HLA alleles.

The PCR made use of 60 Vbeta and 13 Jbeta primers. The assay was immunoSEQ multiplex PCR, and TCRdb's table has in-frame clones only and misses some. Among 150,000 to 200,000 clones, just under 80% were seen once, and the ten largest hold less than 2%. With respect to this clone: Its antigen remains unidentified.

Material: PBMCs. The rearrangement joins TRBV9 to TRBJ1-4, with 7 bases lining up with TRBD1. This clonotype originated in a woman under 40 in good health and CMV-seronegative. The CDR3 sequence is CASSVGQGGEKLFF. In DNA, the CDR3 is TGTGCCAGCAGCGTAGGACAGGGTGGTGAAAAACTGTTTTTT.